The rows below give T cell receptor beta chains drawn from one sample of a study of blood T cell repertoires in COVID-19. Clones were sequenced by immunoSEQ multiplex PCR, and TCRdb holds only the in-frame ones, with some missing. The data contain 200,000 to 250,000 clones, about 90% of them seen just once; the ten biggest clones take up 0.87%. Material: PBMCs or T cells enriched from blood (not recorded which). All receptors come from a man aged 45-65 years who had been exposed to COVID-19. Each CDR3 is given with its conserved first and last residue. D genes are given only for firm matches. Clone size is shown for a subset of rows, as once, few, many or a class of expanded clone.

TGTGCCTGGAGTGTTAACTCTGGAAACACCATATATTTT	CAWSVNSGNTIYF	TRBJ1-3	TRBV30	.	.
TGTGCCAGCAGTGGCGACCGGACAGGGGGTAACTATGGCTACACCTTC	CASSGDRTGGNYGYTF	TRBJ1-2	TRBV2	TRBD1	.
TGCGCCAGCAGCCAAGGGTACGCCAGCTCCTACAATGAGCAGTTCTTC	CASSQGYASSYNEQFF	TRBJ2-1	TRBV4-1	.	.
TGTGCCAGCTCACCAGGGAGGGACATCTATGGCTACACCTTC	CASSPGRDIYGYTF	TRBJ1-2	TRBV18	.	many
TGTGCCAGCAGTTTATTTGGGCCCGGAGCGGGAGATACGCAGTATTTT	CASSLFGPGAGDTQYF	TRBJ2-3	TRBV28	.	few
TGTGCCAGCAGTGAAGTCTCAGGAAACTCTGGAAACACCATATATTTT	CASSEVSGNSGNTIYF	TRBJ1-3	TRBV6-1	.	.
TGTGCCAGCAGCTTGTCCCCGTTCGACACTGAAGCTTTCTTT	CASSLSPFDTEAFF	TRBJ1-1	TRBV2	.	.
TGTGCCTGGAGTCCGAACCTAAATTCACCCCTCCACTTT	CAWSPNLNSPLHF	TRBJ1-6	TRBV30	.	.
TGTGCCAGTAGTATCCAAGGACATTATGGCTACACCTTC	CASSIQGHYGYTF	TRBJ1-2	TRBV19	.	.
TGTGCCAGCACCCCGACAGGACTCAGCTCTGGAAACACCATATATTTT	CASTPTGLSSGNTIYF	TRBJ1-3	TRBV28	.	few
TGTGCCAGCAGCCAAGGGGTAGCGGGAGGGAATGAGCAGTTCTTC	CASSQGVAGGNEQFF	TRBJ2-1	TRBV9	TRBD2	.
TGTGCCAGCAGCTTGGCCGGTGGTGAAAAACTGTTTTTT	CASSLAGGEKLFF	TRBJ1-4	TRBV5-6	.	.
TGTGCCAGCAGCATTCCCCAGAACACTGAAGCTTTCTTT	CASSIPQNTEAFF	TRBJ1-1	TRBV28	.	.
TGTGCCAGCAGCTTATACGGGAACACCATATATTTT	CASSLYGNTIYF	TRBJ1-3	TRBV13	.	.
TGTGCCAGTAGTATAGGATGGAGCCGGAACTATGGCTACACCTTC	CASSIGWSRNYGYTF	TRBJ1-2	TRBV19	.	.
TGTGCCAGCAGCCAAGAAGGGAGGCAGGGTGGCTATGGCTACACCTTC	CASSQEGRQGGYGYTF	TRBJ1-2	TRBV16	.	few
TGTGCCACCAGTGATTTAACAGGGGTTAGCAATCAGCCCCAGCATTTT	CATSDLTGVSNQPQHF	TRBJ1-5	TRBV24-1	TRBD1	.
TGCGCCAGCAGCTTGGCCGGAGATACGCAGTATTTT	CASSLAGDTQYF	TRBJ2-3	TRBV5-1	.	.
TGTGCCACCAGTGATGCCTACCGAGGCACCGGGGAGCTGTTTTTT	CATSDAYRGTGELFF	TRBJ2-2	TRBV24-1	.	.
TGTGCCAGCAGTTACTCGTCTCGCCTTAGTCTGAACGAGCAGTACTTC	CASSYSSRLSLNEQYF	TRBJ2-7	TRBV6-5	.	.
TGCGCCAGCAGCTTCGGGGGAAACTATGGCTACACCTTC	CASSFGGNYGYTF	TRBJ1-2	TRBV4-1	.	.
TGTGCCAGTAGAGGACAGGGGAACTATGGCTACACCTTC	CASRGQGNYGYTF	TRBJ1-2	TRBV19	TRBD1	.
TGTGCCAGCAGCCAAATAGGGGGGGTTCAAGAGCAGTTCTTC	CASSQIGGVQEQFF	TRBJ2-1	TRBV14	.	.
TGTGCCAGTAGCACGGACAGGTTACTACCTAGCACAGATACGCAGTATTTT	CASSTDRLLPSTDTQYF	TRBJ2-3	TRBV19	TRBD1	.
TGTGCCACCAGCAGAGATTATGGCGGGGGATACAATGAGCAGTTCTTC	CATSRDYGGGYNEQFF	TRBJ2-1	TRBV15	TRBD2	.
TGTGCCAGCAGCATTGACAGCCAAGAGACCCAGTACTTC	CASSIDSQETQYF	TRBJ2-5	TRBV2	.	.
TGTGCCAGCTCACCCGGTCACTCTGGAAACACCATATATTTT	CASSPGHSGNTIYF	TRBJ1-3	TRBV18	.	.
TGTGCCAGCAGTTTACCAGGGATGAGGGCTTTCTTT	CASSLPGMRAFF	TRBJ1-1	TRBV28	.	.
TGTGCCAGCAGCTCTCGGCTAAAAGGACAGGGGGCGCTGAACACTGAAGCTTTCTTT	CASSSRLKGQGALNTEAFF	TRBJ1-1	TRBV28	TRBD1	once
TGTGCCAGCAGCCAAGGAGGTAGGATATGGTATGGCTACACCTTC	CASSQGGRIWYGYTF	TRBJ1-2	TRBV3-1/TRBV3-2	.	.
TGTGCCAGCGGGCTTACAGGGGGGAACACTGAAGCTTTCTTT	CASGLTGGNTEAFF	TRBJ1-1	TRBV4-2	TRBD1	.
TGTGCCAGCAGCTCGCCGGGACAGGGGAACACCGGGGAGCTGTTTTTT	CASSSPGQGNTGELFF	TRBJ2-2	TRBV7-3	TRBD1	.
TGTGCCAGCAGCTTACGGACAGGGGGCGGCACTGAAGCTTTCTTT	CASSLRTGGGTEAFF	TRBJ1-1	TRBV5-4	TRBD1	once
TGCAGCGGACGACAGAGTTCGATGAACACTGAAGCTTTCTTT	CSGRQSSMNTEAFF	TRBJ1-1	TRBV29-1	.	few
TGTGCCAGCAGCCAGGGACAAGGATATGGCTACACCTTC	CASSQGQGYGYTF	TRBJ1-2	TRBV12-3/TRBV12-4	.	once
TGCGCCAGCATTTTAGGACAGGCGAACACCGGGGAGCTGTTTTTT	CASILGQANTGELFF	TRBJ2-2	TRBV5-1	TRBD1	.
TGCGCCAGCAGCGAGGGACAGCCTAATCAGCCCCAGCATTTT	CASSEGQPNQPQHF	TRBJ1-5	TRBV5-1	TRBD1	once
TGTGCCAGCAGCGGACAGGGGACCGGGGAGCTGTTTTTT	CASSGQGTGELFF	TRBJ2-2	TRBV12-3/TRBV12-4	TRBD1	few
TGTGCCAGCAGAAGGGGAGGGAACACCGGGGAGCTGTTTTTT	CASRRGGNTGELFF	TRBJ2-2	TRBV25-1	.	.
TGCGCCAGCAGCTTGGACCCGGGAGCAGGAAAACTGTTTTTT	CASSLDPGAGKLFF	TRBJ1-4	TRBV5-1	.	once
TGTGCCACCAGTGACATGGACAGGAACACCGGGGAGCTGTTTTTT	CATSDMDRNTGELFF	TRBJ2-2	TRBV24-1	.	.
TGTGCCAGCTCACCCGGGACTAGGTCAGATACGCAGTATTTT	CASSPGTRSDTQYF	TRBJ2-3	TRBV18	TRBD2	.
TGTGCCTGGGGTGTGGGGCCCGAGCAGTACTTC	CAWGVGPEQYF	TRBJ2-7	TRBV30	.	.
TGTGCCAGCAGCTTGGGGGGTAGCGGGGACTTTTACAATGAGCAGTTCTTC	CASSLGGSGDFYNEQFF	TRBJ2-1	TRBV5-6	TRBD2	.
TGTGCCAGCAGCCAACAGGGGGGCATGAACACTGAAGCTTTCTTT	CASSQQGGMNTEAFF	TRBJ1-1	TRBV4-2	TRBD1	few
TGCGCCAGCAGCCGTCCCGGTACTGGGGCCAACGTCCTGACTTTC	CASSRPGTGANVLTF	TRBJ2-6	TRBV4-1	.	.
TGTGCCAGCAGCTTAGCGATACAGGGCTCTGGAAACACCATATATTTT	CASSLAIQGSGNTIYF	TRBJ1-3	TRBV7-9	.	.
TGTGCCAGCTCACCATATTTGGGTACGGGTTCTAATGAAAAACTGTTTTTT	CASSPYLGTGSNEKLFF	TRBJ1-4	TRBV18	.	.
TGTGCCAGCAGTTTTGTAGTTTATGGCTACACCTTC	CASSFVVYGYTF	TRBJ1-2	TRBV28	.	.
TGTGCCACCAGTGATTTGAGCGGGAGCCTATTCAATGAGCAGTTCTTC	CATSDLSGSLFNEQFF	TRBJ2-1	TRBV24-1	TRBD2	once
TGCGCCAGCAGCTTGAAACCGGGACAGGGGGAGGATACGCAGTATTTT	CASSLKPGQGEDTQYF	TRBJ2-3	TRBV5-1	TRBD1	.
TGTGCCAGTAGTGATAGCGGGAGGGCCAGCACCGGGGAGCTGTTTTTT	CASSDSGRASTGELFF	TRBJ2-2	TRBV19	TRBD2	.
TGCGCCAGCAGCTTAGTAACCGGGACAGGGTATGGCTACACCTTC	CASSLVTGTGYGYTF	TRBJ1-2	TRBV5-1	TRBD1	.
TGTGCCAGCAGTCTCCCTCGCCAGGGGCCGAGTGAAAAACTGTTTTTT	CASSLPRQGPSEKLFF	TRBJ1-4	TRBV28	.	.
TGTGCCAGCAGCTCACGGACAGGGAACACTGAAGCTTTCTTT	CASSSRTGNTEAFF	TRBJ1-1	TRBV11-3	TRBD1	.
TGTGCCAGCAGTTCATACAGGGTCACTAATGAAAAACTGTTTTTT	CASSSYRVTNEKLFF	TRBJ1-4	TRBV28	.	few
TGCGCCAGCAGCTGGGGACAGAACATCTATGGCTACACCTTC	CASSWGQNIYGYTF	TRBJ1-2	TRBV5-1	TRBD1	.
TGTGCCAGCAGCCAGACAGGGGGACCTGGAAACACCATATATTTT	CASSQTGGPGNTIYF	TRBJ1-3	TRBV11-3	TRBD1	.